One and the same sample provided the 32 T cell receptor beta chains below, sequenced in a study of T cell responses to AZD1222 COVID-19 vaccine. Assay used: immunoSEQ multiplex PCR; TCRdb lists only in-frame clones, some missing. The data show 140,000 to 150,000 clones, 89% seen once. The sequencing here drew on peripheral blood, taken on day 0 of AZD1222 vaccination. Receptors were obtained from an adult in good health.

The V and J genes are TRBV15 and TRBJ1-4; D is unclear. The germline V gene has CDR1 LNHNV and CDR2 YYDKDF (reference sequence). Deletions cut 0 bases from V and 7 bases from J, with 9 bases between. There are 14 residues in the CDR3. CDR3 bases: TGTGCCACCAGCAGAGATGGTGGGATTGAAAAACTGTTTTTT. Residues: CATSRDGGIEKLFF.

In this sample, this clone turned up once. This sequence joins TRBV28 and TRBJ1-1; perhaps TRBD1 as D (6 bases). V was cut by 7 bases and J by 7 bases, with 13 bases left in between. Germline assignment: CDR1 MDHEN and CDR2 SYDVKM. The CDR3 has 12 residues. CDR3 sequence reads: CASKAGGREAFF. CDR3 DNA: TGTGCCAGCAAGGCGGGGGGCCGTGAAGCTTTCTTT.

The rearrangement joins TRBV4-1 to TRBJ1-2; D call uncertain. V was trimmed by 4 bases and J by 3 bases, leaving 9 bases between them. Germline-derived CDR1 and CDR2 are MGHRA and YSYEKL. This CDR3 contains 13 residues. For the CDR3, the DNA is TGCGCCAGCAGCCCCGTCGCGGACTATGGCTACACCTTC. Protein: CASSPVADYGYTF.

J is TRBJ1-2 and V is TRBV5-1, with D possibly matching TRBD1 (6 bases). The CDR3 totals 11 residues. V shed 4 bases and J shed 8 bases, with 9 bases lying between them. The germline V gene encodes CDR1 SGHRS and CDR2 YFSETQ. CDR3 DNA sequence: TGCGCCAGCAGCCCTGGACAGGGCTACACCTTC. It specifies CASSPGQGYTF.

CDR3 sequence: CASSEAHAVAKNIQYF. The CDR3 bases are TGTGCCAGCAGTGAAGCGCACGCAGTAGCCAAAAACATTCAGTACTTC. The rearrangement links TRBV2 to TRBJ2-4; D remains ambiguous. Germline CDR1 is SNHLY and CDR2 is FYNNEI. The V end lost 0 bases, the J end lost 0 bases, and 9 bases lay between the germline ends. The CDR3 spans 16 residues.

J is TRBJ2-1 and V is TRBV29-1; tentatively, D is TRBD1 or TRBD2 (5 bases each). Germline V gene sequence: CDR1 SQVTM, CDR2 ANQGSEA. Trimming left V 5 bases short and J 0 bases short, with 14 bases between. This CDR3 is built from 15 residues. The CDR3 coding sequence is TGCAGCGTTACGAGAGGGGTCAGCTCCTACAATGAGCAGTTCTTC. As protein: CSVTRGVSSYNEQFF.

The CDR3 DNA is TGTGCCATCAGGGGGGGCGGGAACACTGAAGCTTTCTTT. This translates into CAIRGGGNTEAFF. The genes are TRBV10-3 and TRBJ1-1; tentatively, D is TRBD1 (6 bases). Germline CDR1 and CDR2: ENHRY and SYGVKD. V was shortened by 6 bases and J by 1 base, with 9 bases between the two germline ends. The CDR3 is 13 amino acids.

V and J are TRBV5-1 and TRBJ2-2; D tentatively fits TRBD1 or TRBD2 (5 bases each). This CDR3 spans 15 amino acids. Between the trimmed V and J ends, which lost 1 base and 6 bases, there was a span of 13 bases. Germline V lookup: CDR1 SGHRS, CDR2 YFSETQ. This CDR3 is CASSLMGEGAGELFF. The CDR3 DNA is TGCGCCAGCAGCTTGATGGGGGAAGGAGCCGGGGAGCTGTTTTTT.

The CDR3 protein is CASSQDYGQGKMNTEAFF. The CDR3 nucleotides are TGCGCCAGCAGCCAAGATTATGGACAGGGAAAGATGAACACTGAAGCTTTCTTT. This chain uses TRBV4-3 with TRBJ1-1; 8 nucleotides agree with TRBD1. The germline CDR1 and CDR2 sequences are LGHNA and YSLEER. Germline trimming cut 0 bases from V and 0 bases from J; bases unmatched to any gene: 9. CDR3 length equals 18 residues.

V usage is TRBV7-9 and J usage is TRBJ2-7; no clear D. From germline, CDR1 is SEHNR and CDR2 FQNEAQ (reference sequence). The CDR3 sequence is 11 residues long. With 3 bases removed from V and 3 bases from J, the gap between germline ends came to 3 bases. The CDR3 reads CASSLNYEQYF. The CDR3 DNA sequence: TGTGCCAGCAGCTTGAACTACGAGCAGTACTTC.

This clone was detected only a few times. This rearrangement joins TRBV5-1 to TRBJ1-2, with D maybe TRBD1 (5 bases). The V gene lost 4 bases and the J gene lost 3 bases, with 10 bases spanning the gap. Germline V gene data show CDR1 as SGHRS and CDR2 as YFSETQ. This CDR3 has 13 residues. The CDR3 loop reads CASSHDSYYGYTF. The CDR3 DNA reads as TGCGCCAGCAGCCACGACAGTTACTATGGCTACACCTTC.

The chain joins TRBV7-2 to TRBJ2-7; D uncertain. V shed 2 bases and J shed 2 bases, with 10 bases lying between them. Germline lookup yields CDR1 SGHTA and CDR2 FQGNSA. The CDR3 is made up of 14 amino acids. The CDR3 reads CASSLWATAYEQYF. Written as DNA, the CDR3 is TGTGCCAGCAGCTTATGGGCTACAGCCTACGAGCAGTACTTC.

This clone was seen only once. The chain employs TRBV28 and TRBJ2-7; 7 positions match TRBD1. With V trimmed by 5 bases and J by 3 bases, 16 bases remained unmatched. The length of the CDR3 is 17 residues. Looked up from germline, CDR1 is MDHEN and CDR2 is SYDVKM. CDR3 sequence reads: CASSPPRVQGRLYEQYF. DNA of the CDR3: TGTGCCAGCAGTCCCCCCCGGGTACAGGGGCGTCTCTACGAGCAGTACTTC. The whole variable domain, filled in from reference TRBV28 and TRBJ2-7, reads DVKVTQSSRYLVKRTGEKVFLECVQDMDHENMFWYRQDPGLGLRLIYFSYDVKMKEKGDIPEGYSVSREKKERFSLILESASTNQTSMYLCASSPPRVQGRLYEQYFGPGTRLTVT.

The genes are TRBV28 and TRBJ1-5; 7 bases map to TRBD1. The germline CDR1 and CDR2 sequences are MDHEN and SYDVKM. After removal of 5 bases from V and 3 bases from J, the junction contained 7 bases not matched to a gene. This CDR3 has 15 residues. Written as DNA, the CDR3 is TGTGCCAGCAGTAAAGGGGGCCTAAACAATCAGCCCCAGCATTTT. It specifies CASSKGGLNNQPQHF.

The CDR3 is CASSLLGERAKNIQYF. In nucleotides, the CDR3 is TGTGCCAGCAGTTTGTTAGGGGAACGAGCCAAAAACATTCAGTACTTC. The gene calls are TRBV28 and TRBJ2-4; D might be TRBD1 (5 bases). CDR3 length: 16 residues. The germline CDR1 and CDR2 sequences are MDHEN and SYDVKM. The V end was cut by 3 bases, the J end by 0 bases, with 12 bases between.

The gene calls are TRBV18 and TRBJ1-1, with D maybe TRBD1 (6 bases). Germline CDR1 and CDR2: KGHSH and LQKENI. This CDR3 is built from 15 residues. The V and J ends lost 3 bases and 0 bases respectively, with 11 bases between them. The CDR3 coding sequence is TGTGCCAGCTCACCGCGTTCAGGGGTGAACACTGAAGCTTTCTTT. Translating it yields CASSPRSGVNTEAFF.

The chain couples TRBV7-2 to TRBJ2-6; D possibly corresponds to TRBD1 (5 bases). The ends were cut back, 1 base at V and 1 base at J, with 8 bases in the middle. Per germline, CDR1 SGHTA and CDR2 FQGNSA. This CDR3 spans 16 amino acids. The chain's CDR3 is CASSLGGGSGANVLTF. The CDR3 DNA is TGTGCCAGCAGCTTAGGGGGCGGATCTGGGGCCAACGTCCTGACTTTC.

J is TRBJ2-5 and V is TRBV19; TRBD1 matches at 7 bases. The germline CDR1 and CDR2 sequences are LNHDA and SQIVND (reference sequence). The CDR3 has 15 amino acids. With V trimmed by 4 bases and J by 6 bases, 11 bases remained unmatched. The DNA of the CDR3 is TGTGCCAGTAGTACCGCAGGGGGTTCAAGTAAGACCCAGTACTTC. Amino acids: CASSTAGGSSKTQYF.

The rearrangement links TRBV5-5 to TRBJ2-1, with 16 bases identical to TRBD2. V was clipped by 4 bases and J by 5 bases; unmatched bases: 3. Germline loops: CDR1 SGHKS, CDR2 YYEKEE (reference sequence). The CDR3 runs to 16 residues. The CDR3 coding sequence is TGTGCCAGCAGCACGGGACTAGCGGGAGGGGACAATGAGCAGTTCTTC. It specifies CASSTGLAGGDNEQFF.

The chain recombines TRBV11-3 with TRBJ2-7; 8 bases map to TRBD1. Germline trimming cut 5 bases from V and 2 bases from J; bases unmatched to any gene: 11. CDR1 is SGHNT and CDR2 is YENEEA in the germline V gene. This CDR3 is 16 amino acids long. CDR3 amino acids: CASSPSADRDPYEQYF. DNA for the CDR3: TGTGCCAGCAGCCCTAGCGCGGACAGGGATCCCTACGAGCAGTACTTC.

The chain couples TRBV5-6 to TRBJ2-4; 7 positions match TRBD1. The V gene end was trimmed by 0 bases and the J gene end by 1 base; junction bases not matched to a gene: 4. Germline V gene data show CDR1 as SGHDT and CDR2 as YYEEEE. This CDR3 is built from 16 residues. CDR3 loop: CASSLVEGAAKNIQYF. The CDR3 nucleotides read TGTGCCAGCAGCTTGGTAGAGGGGGCTGCCAAAAACATTCAGTACTTC.

The gene calls are TRBV28 and TRBJ1-5; D is ambiguous. Trimming left V 3 bases short and J 2 bases short, with 11 bases between. The CDR3 is 15 amino acids. Germline loops: CDR1 MDHEN, CDR2 SYDVKM. CDR3 in DNA: TGTGCCAGCAGTTTCAGGCGTTTGGGCAATCAGCCCCAGCATTTT. The encoded protein is CASSFRRLGNQPQHF.

Note on this clone: This specimen includes other DNA sequences encoding the same CDR3. The chain has TRBV27 and TRBJ1-1, with a possible D match to TRBD1 (6 bases). Trimming pared 0 bases from V and 3 bases from J, leaving 11 bases between. The CDR3 loop spans 15 amino acids. The germline V gene has CDR1 MNHEY and CDR2 SMNVEV (reference sequence). The CDR3 loop reads CASSLSNRAYTEAFF. CDR3 in DNA: TGTGCCAGCAGTTTATCGAACAGGGCCTACACTGAAGCTTTCTTT.

The genes are TRBV9 and TRBJ2-1; D uncertain. Germline CDR1 SGDLS, CDR2 YYNGEE. This CDR3 has 15 residues. The V end lost 0 bases, the J end lost 9 bases, and 16 bases lay between the germline ends. In DNA, the CDR3 is TGTGCCAGCAGCGTAGGGCCAGACCCAGCCGGTGAGCAGTTCTTC. Protein: CASSVGPDPAGEQFF.

This chain joins TRBV5-1 and TRBJ2-5; possible D gene TRBD2, 6 bases. The CDR3 is 13 amino acids. Trimming cost V 0 bases and J 4 bases, with 7 bases left between them. Germline V gives CDR1 SGHRS, CDR2 YFSETQ. The CDR3 sequence: CASSLVGGETQYF. In DNA, the CDR3 is TGCGCCAGCAGCTTGGTCGGGGGAGAGACCCAGTACTTC.

The rearrangement uses TRBV10-1 and TRBJ1-4, with TRBD1 matching over 11 bases. CDR1 and CDR2 from the germline V gene are WNHNN and SYGVQD (reference sequence). The CDR3 contains 15 residues. With V trimmed by 0 bases and J by 7 bases, 1 base remained unmatched. CDR3 region: CASSESGTGGEKLFF. CDR3 sequence (DNA): TGCGCCAGCAGTGAGTCTGGGACAGGGGGTGAAAAACTGTTTTTT.

The rearrangement uses TRBV5-1 and TRBJ2-7, with D tentatively TRBD1 or TRBD2 (6 bases each). Trimming left V 3 bases short and J 2 bases short, with 15 bases between. The CDR3 has 15 residues. Germline V CDR1 and CDR2: SGHRS, YFSETQ. The CDR3 loop is CASSSRRGQTYEQYF. The CDR3 DNA reads TGCGCCAGCAGCTCTAGACGGGGGCAAACCTACGAGCAGTACTTC. Together with reference TRBV5-1 and TRBJ2-7, the CDR3 gives the full variable domain: KAGVTQTPRYLIKTRGQQVTLSCSPISGHRSVSWYQQTPGQGLQFLFEYFSETQRNKGNFPGRFSGRQFSNSRSEMNVSTLELGDSALYLCASSSRRGQTYEQYFGPGTRLTVT.

The chain employs TRBV5-1 and TRBJ1-1, with a weak D call TRBD1 (5 bases). Germline V gene sequence: CDR1 SGHRS, CDR2 YFSETQ. The CDR3 covers 13 residues. V lost 4 bases and J 3 bases, leaving 10 bases between the germline ends. The DNA of the CDR3 is TGCGCCAGCAGCAGGGACCCCTACACTGAAGCTTTCTTT. This sequence encodes CASSRDPYTEAFF. The entire variable domain, with the rest obtained from reference TRBV5-1 and TRBJ1-1, is as follows: KAGVTQTPRYLIKTRGQQVTLSCSPISGHRSVSWYQQTPGQGLQFLFEYFSETQRNKGNFPGRFSGRQFSNSRSEMNVSTLELGDSALYLCASSRDPYTEAFFGQGTRLTVV.

The chain joins TRBV28 to TRBJ1-1, with TRBD1 as a possible D gene (5 bases). Germline V lookup: CDR1 MDHEN, CDR2 SYDVKM. The CDR3 is 16 amino acids. V lost 7 bases and J lost 1, with 19 bases in between. CDR3 coding DNA: TGTGCCAGCAAGCCAGGGACCGGGGTCTGGAACACTGAAGCTTTCTTT. This codes for CASKPGTGVWNTEAFF. Based on the CDR3 plus reference TRBV28 and TRBJ1-1, the full variable domain is DVKVTQSSRYLVKRTGEKVFLECVQDMDHENMFWYRQDPGLGLRLIYFSYDVKMKEKGDIPEGYSVSREKKERFSLILESASTNQTSMYLCASKPGTGVWNTEAFFGQGTRLTVV.

The chain links TRBV18 to TRBJ2-3, with D unclear. Germline V gene sequence: CDR1 KGHSH, CDR2 LQKENI. V lost 0 bases to trimming and J lost 3 bases, with 4 bases between them. The CDR3 totals 13 residues. CDR3 coding DNA: TGTGCCAGCTCACCACCGGGGACAGATACGCAGTATTTT. As protein: CASSPPGTDTQYF.

This sequence joins TRBV6-8 and TRBJ2-7, with 14 bases that match TRBD2. Germline CDR1 MNHGY, CDR2 SAAAGT. V was clipped by 2 bases and J by 0 bases; unmatched bases: 6. CDR3 size: 18 residues. CDR3 in DNA: TGTGCCAGCAGTTACCGGACTAGCGGGAGGACTTCCTCCTACGAGCAGTACTTC. It specifies CASSYRTSGRTSSYEQYF.

The chain couples TRBV11-3 to TRBJ2-7; TRBD2 agrees at 8 bases. Germline V gives CDR1 SGHNT, CDR2 YENEEA. Trimming at V came to 3 bases and at J to 3 bases, leaving 4 bases not matched to a gene. The CDR3 contains 14 residues. This chain's CDR3 is CASSFLAGDYEQYF. The CDR3 DNA reads as TGTGCCAGCAGCTTCCTAGCGGGTGACTACGAGCAGTACTTC. The full variable domain, completed using reference TRBV11-3 and TRBJ2-7, is EAGVVQSPRYKIIEKKQPVAFWCNPISGHNTLYWYLQNLGQGPELLIRYENEEAVDDSQLPKDRFSAERLKGVDSTLKIQPAELGDSAVYLCASSFLAGDYEQYFGPGTRLTVT.